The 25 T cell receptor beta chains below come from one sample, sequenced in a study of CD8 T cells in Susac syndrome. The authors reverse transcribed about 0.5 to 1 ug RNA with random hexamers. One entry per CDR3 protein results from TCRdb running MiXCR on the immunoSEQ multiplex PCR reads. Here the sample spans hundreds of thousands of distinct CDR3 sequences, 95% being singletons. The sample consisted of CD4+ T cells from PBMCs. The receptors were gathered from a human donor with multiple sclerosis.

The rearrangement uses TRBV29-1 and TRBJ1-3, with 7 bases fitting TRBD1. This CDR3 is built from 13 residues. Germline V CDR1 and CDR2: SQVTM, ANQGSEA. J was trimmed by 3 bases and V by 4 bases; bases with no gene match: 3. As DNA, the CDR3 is TGCAGCGTTGGGACAGGTTATGGAAACACCATATATTTT. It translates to CSVGTGYGNTIYF.

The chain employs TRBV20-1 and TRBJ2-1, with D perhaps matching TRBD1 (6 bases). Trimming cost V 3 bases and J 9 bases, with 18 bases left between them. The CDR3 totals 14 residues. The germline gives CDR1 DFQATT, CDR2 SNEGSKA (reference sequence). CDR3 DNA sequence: TGCAGTGCTAGCGTCCCGGGACAAAAGGCTGAGCAGTTCTTC. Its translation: CSASVPGQKAEQFF.

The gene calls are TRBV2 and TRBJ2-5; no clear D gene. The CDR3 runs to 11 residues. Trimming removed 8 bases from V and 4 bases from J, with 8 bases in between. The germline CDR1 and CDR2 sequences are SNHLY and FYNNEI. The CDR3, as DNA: TGTGCCAGCGAGTATAGAGAGACCCAGTACTTC. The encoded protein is CASEYRETQYF. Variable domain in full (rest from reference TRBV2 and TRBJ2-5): EPEVTQTPSHQVTQMGQEVILRCVPISNHLYFYWYRQILGQKVEFLVSFYNNEISEKSEIFDDQFSVERPDGSNFTLKIRSTKLEDSAMYFCASEYRETQYFGPGTRLLVL.

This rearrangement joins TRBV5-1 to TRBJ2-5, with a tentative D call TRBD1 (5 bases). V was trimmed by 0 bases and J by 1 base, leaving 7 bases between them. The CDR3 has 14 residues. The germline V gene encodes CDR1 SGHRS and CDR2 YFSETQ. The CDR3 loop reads CASSLVGAQETQYF. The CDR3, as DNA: TGCGCCAGCAGCTTGGTAGGGGCCCAAGAGACCCAGTACTTC.

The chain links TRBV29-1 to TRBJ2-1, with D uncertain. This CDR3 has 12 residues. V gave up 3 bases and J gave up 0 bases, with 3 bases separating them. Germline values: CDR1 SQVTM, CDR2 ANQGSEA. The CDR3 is CSVEDSYNEQFF. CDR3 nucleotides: TGCAGCGTTGAGGACTCCTACAATGAGCAGTTCTTC.

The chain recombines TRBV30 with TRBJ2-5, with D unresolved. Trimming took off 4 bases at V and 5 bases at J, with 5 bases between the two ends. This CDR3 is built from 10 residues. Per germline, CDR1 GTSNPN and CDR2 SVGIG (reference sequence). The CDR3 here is CAWNSETQYF. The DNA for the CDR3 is TGTGCCTGGAACAGTGAGACCCAGTACTTC.

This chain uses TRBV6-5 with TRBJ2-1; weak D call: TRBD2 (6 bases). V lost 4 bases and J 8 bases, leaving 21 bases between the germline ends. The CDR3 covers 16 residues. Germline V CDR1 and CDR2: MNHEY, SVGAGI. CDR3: CASSSPTRGGVDEQFF. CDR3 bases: TGTGCCAGCAGTTCCCCGACTAGAGGCGGAGTCGATGAGCAGTTCTTC.

CDR3 sequence reads: CAISESYSTYEQYF. Here the CDR3 DNA reads TGTGCCATCAGTGAGTCTTACAGTACCTACGAGCAGTACTTC. This chain links TRBV10-3 with TRBJ2-7; no firm D call. V lost 0 bases and J 2 bases, leaving 8 bases between the germline ends. The V gene's germline CDR1 is ENHRY and CDR2 SYGVKD. This CDR3 has 14 residues.

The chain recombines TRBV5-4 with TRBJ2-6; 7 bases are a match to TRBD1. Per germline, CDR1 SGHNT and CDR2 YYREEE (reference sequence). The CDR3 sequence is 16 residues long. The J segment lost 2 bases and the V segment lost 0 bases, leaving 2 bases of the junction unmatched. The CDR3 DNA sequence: TGTGCCAGCAGCTTGGAGACAGGGACTGGGGCCAACGTCCTGACTTTC. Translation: CASSLETGTGANVLTF.

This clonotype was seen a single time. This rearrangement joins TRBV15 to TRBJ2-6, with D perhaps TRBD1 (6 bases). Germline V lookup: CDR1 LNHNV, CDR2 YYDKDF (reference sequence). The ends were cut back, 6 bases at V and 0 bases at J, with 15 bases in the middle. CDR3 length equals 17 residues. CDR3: CATSPHRANSGANVLTF. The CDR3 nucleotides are TGTGCCACCAGTCCCCACAGGGCGAACTCTGGGGCCAACGTCCTGACTTTC. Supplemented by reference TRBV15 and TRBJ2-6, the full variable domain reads DAMVIQNPRYQVTQFGKPVTLSCSQTLNHNVMYWYQQKSSQAPKLLFHYYDKDFNNEADTPDNFQSRRPNTSFCFLDIRSPGLGDTAMYLCATSPHRANSGANVLTFGAGSRLTVL.

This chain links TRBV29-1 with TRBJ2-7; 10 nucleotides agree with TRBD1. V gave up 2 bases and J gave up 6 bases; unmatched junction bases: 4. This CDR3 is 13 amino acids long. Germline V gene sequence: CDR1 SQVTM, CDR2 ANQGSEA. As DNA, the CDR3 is TGCAGCGTTGAAAGGGACAGGGGAGTCGAGCAGTACTTC. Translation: CSVERDRGVEQYF.

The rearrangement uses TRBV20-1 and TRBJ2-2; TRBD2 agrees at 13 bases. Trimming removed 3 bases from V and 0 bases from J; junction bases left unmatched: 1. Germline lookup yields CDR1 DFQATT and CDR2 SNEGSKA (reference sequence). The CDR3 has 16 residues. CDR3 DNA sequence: TGCAGTGCTAGCGGGACTAGCGGGGCGAACACCGGGGAGCTGTTTTTT. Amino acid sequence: CSASGTSGANTGELFF.

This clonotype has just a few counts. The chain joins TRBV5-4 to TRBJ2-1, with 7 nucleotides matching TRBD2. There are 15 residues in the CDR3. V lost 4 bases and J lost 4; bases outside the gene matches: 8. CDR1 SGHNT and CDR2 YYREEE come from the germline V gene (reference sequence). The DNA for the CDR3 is TGTGCCAGCAGCCCCCCCGGCGGGGGTTACAATGAGCAGTTCTTC. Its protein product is CASSPPGGGYNEQFF.

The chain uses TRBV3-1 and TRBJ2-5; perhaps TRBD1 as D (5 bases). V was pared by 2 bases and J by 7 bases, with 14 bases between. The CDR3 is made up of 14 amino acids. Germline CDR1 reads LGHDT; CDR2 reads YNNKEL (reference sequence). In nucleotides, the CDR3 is TGTGCCAGCAGCCAACGGACACAATGGGGGACCCAGTACTTC. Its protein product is CASSQRTQWGTQYF.

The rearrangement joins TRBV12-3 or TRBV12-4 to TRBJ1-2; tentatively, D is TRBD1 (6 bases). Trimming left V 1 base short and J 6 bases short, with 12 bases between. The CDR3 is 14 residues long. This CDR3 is CASSLGYRDHGYTF. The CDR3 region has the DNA TGTGCCAGCAGTTTAGGATACAGGGATCATGGCTACACCTTC.

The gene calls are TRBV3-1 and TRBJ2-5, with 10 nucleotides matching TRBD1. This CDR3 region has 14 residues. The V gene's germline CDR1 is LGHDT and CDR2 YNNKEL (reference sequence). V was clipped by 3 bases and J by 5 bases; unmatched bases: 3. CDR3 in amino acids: CASSQTGGKETQYF. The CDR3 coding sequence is TGTGCCAGCAGCCAGACAGGGGGCAAGGAGACCCAGTACTTC.

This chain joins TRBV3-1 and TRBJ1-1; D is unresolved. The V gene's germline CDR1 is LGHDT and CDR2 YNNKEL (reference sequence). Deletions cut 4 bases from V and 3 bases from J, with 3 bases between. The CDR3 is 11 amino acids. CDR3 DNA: TGTGCCAGCAGCCGATACACTGAAGCTTTCTTT. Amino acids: CASSRYTEAFF.

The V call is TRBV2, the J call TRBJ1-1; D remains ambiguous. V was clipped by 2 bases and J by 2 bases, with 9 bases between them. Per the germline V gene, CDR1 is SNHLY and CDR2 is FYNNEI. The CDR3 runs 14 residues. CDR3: CASSEPRLNTEAFF. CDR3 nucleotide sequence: TGTGCCAGCAGTGAACCCAGACTAAACACTGAAGCTTTCTTT.

This CDR3 is CSASRSSGGTYEQYF. Written as DNA, the CDR3 is TGCAGTGCTAGTAGGAGTAGCGGGGGGACCTACGAGCAGTACTTC. The chain employs TRBV20-1 and TRBJ2-7; 10 bases fit TRBD2. The germline V gene has CDR1 DFQATT and CDR2 SNEGSKA (reference sequence). The CDR3 sequence is 15 residues long. V dropped 3 bases and J dropped 2; count of bases not matched to a gene: 7.

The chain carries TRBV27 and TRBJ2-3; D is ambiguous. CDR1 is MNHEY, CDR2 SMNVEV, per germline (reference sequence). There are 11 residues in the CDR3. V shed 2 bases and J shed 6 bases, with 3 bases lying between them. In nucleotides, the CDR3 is TGTGCCAGCAGTTTAATGGATACGCAGTATTTT. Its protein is CASSLMDTQYF.

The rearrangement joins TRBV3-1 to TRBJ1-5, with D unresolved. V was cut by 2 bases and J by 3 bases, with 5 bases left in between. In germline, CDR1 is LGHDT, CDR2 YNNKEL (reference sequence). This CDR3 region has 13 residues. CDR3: CASSQSLNQPQHF. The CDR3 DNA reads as TGTGCCAGCAGCCAATCTCTCAATCAGCCCCAGCATTTT.

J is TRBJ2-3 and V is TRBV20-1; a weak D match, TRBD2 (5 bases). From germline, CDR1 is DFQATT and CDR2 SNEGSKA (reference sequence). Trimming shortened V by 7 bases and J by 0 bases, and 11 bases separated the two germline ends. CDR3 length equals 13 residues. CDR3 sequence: CSGRGKSTDTQYF. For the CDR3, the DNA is TGCAGTGGACGGGGAAAAAGCACAGATACGCAGTATTTT.

This chain's CDR3 is CSASRGYNEQFF. CDR3 bases: TGCAGTGCCAGCCGGGGCTACAATGAGCAGTTCTTC. The chain has TRBV20-1 and TRBJ2-1, with D possibly matching TRBD2 (5 bases). Germline CDR1 and CDR2: DFQATT and SNEGSKA (reference sequence). Trimming removed 6 bases at V and 3 bases at J, with 9 bases between. This CDR3 has 12 amino acids.

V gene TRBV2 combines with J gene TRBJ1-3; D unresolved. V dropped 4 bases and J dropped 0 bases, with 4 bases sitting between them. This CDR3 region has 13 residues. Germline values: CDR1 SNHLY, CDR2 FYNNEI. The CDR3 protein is CASSGDSGNTIYF. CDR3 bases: TGTGCCAGCAGTGGAGACTCTGGAAACACCATATATTTT.

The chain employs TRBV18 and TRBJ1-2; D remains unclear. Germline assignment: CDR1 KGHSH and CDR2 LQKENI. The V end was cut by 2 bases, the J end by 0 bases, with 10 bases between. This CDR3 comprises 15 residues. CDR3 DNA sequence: TGTGCCAGCTCACCATCGTCAGCCCCTAACTATGGCTACACCTTC. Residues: CASSPSSAPNYGYTF.